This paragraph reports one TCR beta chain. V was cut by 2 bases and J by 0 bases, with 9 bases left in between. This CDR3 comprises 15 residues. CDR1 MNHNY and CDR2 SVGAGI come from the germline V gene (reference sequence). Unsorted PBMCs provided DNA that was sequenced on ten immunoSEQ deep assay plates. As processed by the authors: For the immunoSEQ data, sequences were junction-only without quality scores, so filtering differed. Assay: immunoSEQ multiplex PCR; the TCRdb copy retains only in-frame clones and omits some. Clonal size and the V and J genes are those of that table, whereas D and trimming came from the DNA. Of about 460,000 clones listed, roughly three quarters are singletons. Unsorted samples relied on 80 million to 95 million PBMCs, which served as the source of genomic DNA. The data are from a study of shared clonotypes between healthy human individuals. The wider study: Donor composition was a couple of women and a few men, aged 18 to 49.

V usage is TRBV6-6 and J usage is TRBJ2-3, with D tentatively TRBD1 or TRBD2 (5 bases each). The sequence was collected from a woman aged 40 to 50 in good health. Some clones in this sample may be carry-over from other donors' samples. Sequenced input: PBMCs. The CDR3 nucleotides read TGTGCCAGCAGTTACAGGGACCCTAGCACAGATACGCAGTATTTT. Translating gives CASSYRDPSTDTQYF.